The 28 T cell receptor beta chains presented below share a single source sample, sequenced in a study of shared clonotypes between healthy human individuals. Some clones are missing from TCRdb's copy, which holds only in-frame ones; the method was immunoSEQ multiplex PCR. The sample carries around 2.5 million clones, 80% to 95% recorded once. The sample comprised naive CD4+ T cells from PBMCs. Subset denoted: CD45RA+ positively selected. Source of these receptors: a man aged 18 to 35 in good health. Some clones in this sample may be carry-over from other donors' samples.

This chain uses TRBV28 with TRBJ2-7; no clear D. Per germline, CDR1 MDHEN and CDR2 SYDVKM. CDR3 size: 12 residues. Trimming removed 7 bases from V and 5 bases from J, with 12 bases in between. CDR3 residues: CASTSSTDEQYF. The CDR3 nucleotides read TGTGCCAGCACCTCCTCCACGGACGAGCAGTACTTC.

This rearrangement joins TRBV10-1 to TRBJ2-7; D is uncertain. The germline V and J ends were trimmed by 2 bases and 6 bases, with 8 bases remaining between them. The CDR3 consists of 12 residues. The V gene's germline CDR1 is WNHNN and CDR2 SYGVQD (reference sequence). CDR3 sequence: CASSELIGEQYF. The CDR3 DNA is TGCGCCAGCAGTGAGCTAATTGGCGAGCAGTACTTC.

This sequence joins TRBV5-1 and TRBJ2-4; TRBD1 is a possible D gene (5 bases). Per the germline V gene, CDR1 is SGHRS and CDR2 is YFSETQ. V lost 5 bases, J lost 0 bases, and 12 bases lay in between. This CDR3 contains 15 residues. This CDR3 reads CASSDPQGAKNIQYF. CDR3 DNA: TGCGCCAGCAGTGACCCGCAGGGAGCCAAAAACATTCAGTACTTC.

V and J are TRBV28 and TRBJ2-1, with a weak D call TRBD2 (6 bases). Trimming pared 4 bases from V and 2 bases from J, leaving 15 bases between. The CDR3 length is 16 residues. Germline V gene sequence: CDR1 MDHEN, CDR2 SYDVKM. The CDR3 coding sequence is TGTGCCAGCAGTTCTCACGGGAGTGTGGCCTACAATGAGCAGTTCTTC. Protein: CASSSHGSVAYNEQFF.

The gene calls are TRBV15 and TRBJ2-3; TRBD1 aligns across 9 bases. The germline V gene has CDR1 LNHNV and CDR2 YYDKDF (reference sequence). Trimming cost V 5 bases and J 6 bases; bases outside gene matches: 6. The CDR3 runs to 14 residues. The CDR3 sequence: CATSVGQGFDTQYF. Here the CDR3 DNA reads TGTGCCACCAGCGTGGGACAGGGTTTTGATACGCAGTATTTT.

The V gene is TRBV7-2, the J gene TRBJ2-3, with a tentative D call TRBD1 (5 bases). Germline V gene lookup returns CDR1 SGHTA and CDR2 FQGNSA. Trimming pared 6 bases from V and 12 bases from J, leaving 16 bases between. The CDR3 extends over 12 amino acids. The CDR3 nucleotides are TGTGCCAGCAGACAGGCAGAGAGGAACCAGTATTTT. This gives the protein CASRQAERNQYF.

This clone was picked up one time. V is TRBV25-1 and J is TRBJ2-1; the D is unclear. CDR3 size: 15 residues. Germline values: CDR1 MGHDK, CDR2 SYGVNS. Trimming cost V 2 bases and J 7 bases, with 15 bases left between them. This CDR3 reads CASSEAQASGNEQFF. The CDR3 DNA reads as TGTGCCAGCAGTGAAGCGCAGGCATCTGGGAATGAGCAGTTCTTC. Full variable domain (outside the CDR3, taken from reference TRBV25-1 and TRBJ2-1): EADIYQTPRYLVIGTGKKITLECSQTMGHDKMYWYQQDPGMELHLIHYSYGVNSTEKGDLSSESTVSRIRTEHFPLTLESARPSHTSQYLCASSEAQASGNEQFFGPGTRLTVL.

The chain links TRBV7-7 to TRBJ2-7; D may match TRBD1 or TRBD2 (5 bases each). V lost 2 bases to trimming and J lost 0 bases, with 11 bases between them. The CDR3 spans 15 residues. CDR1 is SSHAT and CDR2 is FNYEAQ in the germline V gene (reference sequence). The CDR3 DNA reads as TGTGCCAGCAGCTTAAGATCCGGGGCCTCCTACGAGCAGTACTTC. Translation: CASSLRSGASYEQYF.

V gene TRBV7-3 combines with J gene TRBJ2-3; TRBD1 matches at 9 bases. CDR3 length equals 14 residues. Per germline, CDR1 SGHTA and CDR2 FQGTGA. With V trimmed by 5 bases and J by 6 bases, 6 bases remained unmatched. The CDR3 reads CASSVGTGHDTQYF. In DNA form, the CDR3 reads TGTGCCAGCAGCGTCGGGACAGGGCACGATACGCAGTATTTT.

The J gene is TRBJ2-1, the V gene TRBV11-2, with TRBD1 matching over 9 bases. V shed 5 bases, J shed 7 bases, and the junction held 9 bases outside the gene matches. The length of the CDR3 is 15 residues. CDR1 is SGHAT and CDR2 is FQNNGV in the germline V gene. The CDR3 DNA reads TGTGCCAGCAGCCCACCCGGGACAGGGAAGAATGAGCAGTTCTTC. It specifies CASSPPGTGKNEQFF.

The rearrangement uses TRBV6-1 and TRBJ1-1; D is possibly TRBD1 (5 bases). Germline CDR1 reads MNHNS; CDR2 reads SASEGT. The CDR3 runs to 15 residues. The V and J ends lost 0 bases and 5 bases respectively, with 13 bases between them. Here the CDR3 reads CASSEAGVIGTEAFF. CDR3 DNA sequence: TGTGCCAGCAGTGAAGCGGGGGTTATAGGAACTGAAGCTTTCTTT.

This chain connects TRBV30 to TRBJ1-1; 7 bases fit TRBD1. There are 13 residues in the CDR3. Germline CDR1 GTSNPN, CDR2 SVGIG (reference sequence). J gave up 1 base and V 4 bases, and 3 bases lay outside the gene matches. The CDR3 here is CAWIHRGNTEAFF. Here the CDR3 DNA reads TGTGCCTGGATCCACAGGGGGAACACTGAAGCTTTCTTT.

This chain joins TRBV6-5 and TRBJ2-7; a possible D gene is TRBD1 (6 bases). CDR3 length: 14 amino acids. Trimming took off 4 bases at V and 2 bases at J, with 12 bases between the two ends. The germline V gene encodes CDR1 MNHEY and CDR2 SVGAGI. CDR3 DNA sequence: TGTGCCAGCAGTTCGGCAGGGGTAACCTACGAGCAGTACTTC. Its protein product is CASSSAGVTYEQYF.

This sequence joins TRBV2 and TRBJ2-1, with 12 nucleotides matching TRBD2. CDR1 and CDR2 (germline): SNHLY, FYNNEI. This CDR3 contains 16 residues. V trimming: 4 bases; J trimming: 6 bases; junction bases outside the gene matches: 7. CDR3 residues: CASSGLAGGPINEQFF. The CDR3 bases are TGTGCCAGCAGTGGTCTAGCGGGAGGGCCTATCAATGAGCAGTTCTTC.

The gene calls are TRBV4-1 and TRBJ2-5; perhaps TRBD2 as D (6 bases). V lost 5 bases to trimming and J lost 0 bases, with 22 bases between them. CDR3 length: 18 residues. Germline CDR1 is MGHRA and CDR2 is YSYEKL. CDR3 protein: CASSAHWFGASDQETQYF. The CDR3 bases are TGCGCCAGCAGCGCGCATTGGTTCGGGGCTAGCGACCAAGAGACCCAGTACTTC.

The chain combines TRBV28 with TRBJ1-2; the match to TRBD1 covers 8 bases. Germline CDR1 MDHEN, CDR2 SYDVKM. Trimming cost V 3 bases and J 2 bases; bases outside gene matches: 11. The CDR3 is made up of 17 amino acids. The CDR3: CASSLGLAGGMNYGYTF. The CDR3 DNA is TGTGCCAGCAGTTTGGGTTTGGCAGGGGGCATGAACTATGGCTACACCTTC.

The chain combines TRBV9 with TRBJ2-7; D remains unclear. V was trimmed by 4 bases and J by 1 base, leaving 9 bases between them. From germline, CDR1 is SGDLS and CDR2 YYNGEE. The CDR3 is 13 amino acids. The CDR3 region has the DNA TGTGCCAGCAGCCAGAGTGAGTCCTACGAGCAGTACTTC. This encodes CASSQSESYEQYF.

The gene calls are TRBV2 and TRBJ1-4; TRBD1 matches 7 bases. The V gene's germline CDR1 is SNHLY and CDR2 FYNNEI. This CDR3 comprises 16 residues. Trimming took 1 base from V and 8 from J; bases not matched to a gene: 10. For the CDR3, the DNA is TGTGCCAGCAGTGAAGTCCGGGGGACAGAGGGCGAAAAACTGTTTTTT. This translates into CASSEVRGTEGEKLFF. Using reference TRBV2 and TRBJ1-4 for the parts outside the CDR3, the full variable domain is EPEVTQTPSHQVTQMGQEVILRCVPISNHLYFYWYRQILGQKVEFLVSFYNNEISEKSEIFDDQFSVERPDGSNFTLKIRSTKLEDSAMYFCASSEVRGTEGEKLFFGSGTQLSVL.

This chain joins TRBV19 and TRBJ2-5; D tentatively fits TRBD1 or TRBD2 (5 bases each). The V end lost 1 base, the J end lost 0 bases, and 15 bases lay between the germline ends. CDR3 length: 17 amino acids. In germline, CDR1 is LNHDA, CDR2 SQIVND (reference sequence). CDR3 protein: CASSIARGTLYQETQYF. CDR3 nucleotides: TGTGCCAGTAGTATAGCGCGTGGGACCTTGTACCAAGAGACCCAGTACTTC.

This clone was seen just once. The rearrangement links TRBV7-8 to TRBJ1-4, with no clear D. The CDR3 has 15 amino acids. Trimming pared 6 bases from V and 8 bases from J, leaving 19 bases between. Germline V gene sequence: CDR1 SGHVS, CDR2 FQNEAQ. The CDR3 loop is CASRLGRGGREKLFF. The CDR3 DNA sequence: TGTGCCAGCAGGCTAGGCCGGGGAGGCCGGGAAAAACTGTTTTTT.

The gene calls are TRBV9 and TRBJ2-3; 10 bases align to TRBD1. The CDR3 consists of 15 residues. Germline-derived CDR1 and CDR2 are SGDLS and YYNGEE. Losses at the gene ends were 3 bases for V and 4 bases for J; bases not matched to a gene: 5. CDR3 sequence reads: CASSAGQGVSDTQYF. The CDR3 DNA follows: TGTGCCAGCAGCGCCGGACAGGGGGTATCAGATACGCAGTATTTT.

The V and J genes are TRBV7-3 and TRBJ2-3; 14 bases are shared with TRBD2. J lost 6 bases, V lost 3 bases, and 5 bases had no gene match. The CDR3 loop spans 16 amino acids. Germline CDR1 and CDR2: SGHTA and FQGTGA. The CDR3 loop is CASSLGLAGAGDTQYF. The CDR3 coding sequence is TGTGCCAGCAGCTTGGGACTAGCGGGAGCGGGGGATACGCAGTATTTT. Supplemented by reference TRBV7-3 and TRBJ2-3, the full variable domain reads GAGVSQTPSNKVTEKGKYVELRCDPISGHTALYWYRQSLGQGPEFLIYFQGTGAADDSGLPNDRFFAVRPEGSVSTLKIQRTERGDSAVYLCASSLGLAGAGDTQYFGPGTRLTVL.

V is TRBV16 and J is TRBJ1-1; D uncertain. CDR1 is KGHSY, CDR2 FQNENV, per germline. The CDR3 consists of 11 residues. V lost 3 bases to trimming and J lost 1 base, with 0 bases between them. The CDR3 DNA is TGTGCCAGCAGCCAGAACACTGAAGCTTTCTTT. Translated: CASSQNTEAFF.

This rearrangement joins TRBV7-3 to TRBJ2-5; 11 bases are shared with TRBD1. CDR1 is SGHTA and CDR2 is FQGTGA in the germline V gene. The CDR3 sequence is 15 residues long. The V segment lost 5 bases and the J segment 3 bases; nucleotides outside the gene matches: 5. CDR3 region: CASSPPGQGEETQYF. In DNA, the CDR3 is TGTGCCAGCAGCCCGCCGGGACAGGGGGAAGAGACCCAGTACTTC.

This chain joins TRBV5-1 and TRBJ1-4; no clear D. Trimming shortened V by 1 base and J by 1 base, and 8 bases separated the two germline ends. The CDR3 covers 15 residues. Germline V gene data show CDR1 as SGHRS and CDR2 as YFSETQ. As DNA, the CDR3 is TGCGCCAGCAGCTTGATCTCTAGAACTAATGAAAAACTGTTTTTT. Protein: CASSLISRTNEKLFF.

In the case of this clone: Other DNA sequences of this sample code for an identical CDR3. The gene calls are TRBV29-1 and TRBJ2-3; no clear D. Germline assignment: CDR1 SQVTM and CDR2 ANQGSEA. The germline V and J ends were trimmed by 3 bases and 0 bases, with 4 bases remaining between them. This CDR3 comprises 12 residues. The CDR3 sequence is CSVDFSTDTQYF. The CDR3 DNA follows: TGCAGCGTTGACTTCAGCACAGATACGCAGTATTTT.

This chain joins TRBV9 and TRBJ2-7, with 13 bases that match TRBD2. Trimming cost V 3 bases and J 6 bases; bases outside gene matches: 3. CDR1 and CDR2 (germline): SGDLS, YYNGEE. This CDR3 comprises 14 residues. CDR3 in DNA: TGTGCCAGCAGCGCCGGGACTAGCGGGACCGAGCAGTACTTC. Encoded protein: CASSAGTSGTEQYF. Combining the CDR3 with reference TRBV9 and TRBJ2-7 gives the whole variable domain DSGVTQTPKHLITATGQRVTLRCSPRSGDLSVYWYQQSLDQGLQFLIQYYNGEERAKGNILERFSAQQFPDLHSELNLSSLELGDSALYFCASSAGTSGTEQYFGPGTRLTVT.

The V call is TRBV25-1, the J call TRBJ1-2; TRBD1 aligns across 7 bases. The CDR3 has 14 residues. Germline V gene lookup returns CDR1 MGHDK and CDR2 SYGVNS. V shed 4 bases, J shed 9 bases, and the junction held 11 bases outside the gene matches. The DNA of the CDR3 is TGTGCCAGCAGTGGGGTCGGGACAGCCCCTCGCTACACCTTC. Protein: CASSGVGTAPRYTF.